Listed here are 27 T cell receptor beta chains from one sample, sequenced in a study of radiation and T cells in renal cell carcinoma. Time point defined: blood 4 weeks post-SBRT, at nephrectomy. Treatment given: 15 Gy SBRT to primary tumor, nephrectomy 4 weeks later. Some clones are missing from TCRdb's copy, which holds only in-frame ones; the method was immunoSEQ multiplex PCR. The sample includes tens of thousands of clones, approximately 80% of them seen just once. Here the sequenced sample was blood, taken from a patient whose treatment included radiotherapy and nephrectomy. Receptor source: a middle-aged man with renal cell carcinoma.

This rearrangement joins TRBV11-2 to TRBJ2-7; no firm D call. The germline V gene encodes CDR1 SGHAT and CDR2 FQNNGV. Trimming cost V 4 bases and J 4 bases, with 11 bases left between them. The CDR3 sequence is 13 residues long. The CDR3 loop is CASSYFEAYEQYF. The CDR3 nucleotides are TGTGCCAGCAGCTACTTTGAGGCTTACGAGCAGTACTTC.

The gene calls are TRBV5-8 and TRBJ2-5, with no clear D. Trimming pared 1 base from V and 1 base from J, leaving 11 bases between. Germline CDR1 reads SGHTS; CDR2 reads YDEGEE. The length of the CDR3 is 15 residues. CDR3 DNA: TGTGCCAGCAGCTTGTCAACCACCACCCAAGAGACCCAGTACTTC. The encoded protein is CASSLSTTTQETQYF.

The chain has TRBV7-2 and TRBJ2-5, with D perhaps being TRBD1 or TRBD2 (6 bases each). V lost 5 bases to trimming and J lost 5 bases, with 21 bases between them. Germline V CDR1 and CDR2: SGHTA, FQGNSA. This CDR3 is 16 amino acids long. In DNA, the CDR3 is TGTGCCAGCAGCCTTATAAGGGGGGCAAAAAGCGAGACCCAGTACTTC. Encoded protein: CASSLIRGAKSETQYF.

V gene TRBV28 combines with J gene TRBJ2-1; TRBD1 matches at 11 bases. Per germline, CDR1 MDHEN and CDR2 SYDVKM. CDR3 size: 16 residues. Trimming at V came to 4 bases and at J to 6 bases, leaving 8 bases not matched to a gene. The CDR3 sequence is CASSSPPGTGGNEQFF. The CDR3 DNA sequence: TGTGCCAGCAGTTCCCCCCCCGGGACAGGGGGCAATGAGCAGTTCTTC.

The chain uses TRBV28 and TRBJ2-7; D is perhaps TRBD2 (6 bases). V dropped 4 bases and J dropped 4 bases, with 14 bases sitting between them. This CDR3 has 14 residues. Germline V gene data show CDR1 as MDHEN and CDR2 as SYDVKM. Written as DNA, the CDR3 is TGTGCCAGCAGTTCAACTAGCCGGCCATACGAGCAGTACTTC. Encoded protein: CASSSTSRPYEQYF.

This chain links TRBV27 with TRBJ1-2; TRBD1 matches at 8 bases. J lost 6 bases, V lost 6 bases, and 15 bases had no gene match. Germline CDR1 reads MNHEY; CDR2 reads SMNVEV (reference sequence). This CDR3 is 16 amino acids long. The CDR3 protein is CASSATSGTGNNGYTF. CDR3 coding DNA: TGTGCCAGCAGCGCGACTTCCGGGACAGGAAATAATGGCTACACCTTC.

V usage is TRBV10-3 and J usage is TRBJ2-5; a possible D gene is TRBD2 (5 bases). V lost 0 bases to trimming and J lost 5 bases, with 7 bases between them. This CDR3 is 13 amino acids long. The germline V gene has CDR1 ENHRY and CDR2 SYGVKD. The CDR3 loop is CAISESRGETQYF. The CDR3 DNA is TGTGCCATCAGTGAGTCGAGAGGGGAGACCCAGTACTTC.

The chain has TRBV5-1 and TRBJ2-2; 7 nucleotides align to TRBD1. The CDR3 sequence is 17 residues long. Germline V gene lookup returns CDR1 SGHRS and CDR2 YFSETQ. The CDR3 here is CAGFQLGAGGRTGELFF. The CDR3 bases are TGCGCGGGCTTCCAGCTTGGGGCAGGGGGACGAACCGGGGAGCTGTTTTTT.

The genes are TRBV28 and TRBJ2-7; D is possibly TRBD2 (6 bases). The V gene's germline CDR1 is MDHEN and CDR2 SYDVKM. Trimming took 5 bases from V and 2 from J, leaving 10 bases between them. The CDR3 consists of 13 residues. CDR3 sequence reads: CASSLARTYEQYF. The CDR3 DNA reads TGTGCCAGCAGTCTAGCGCGTACCTACGAGCAGTACTTC.

The rearrangement joins TRBV6-1 to TRBJ2-7; 10 bases fit TRBD1. Trimming at V came to 4 bases and at J to 5 bases, leaving 8 bases not matched to a gene. CDR3 length: 15 amino acids. The germline V gene has CDR1 MNHNS and CDR2 SASEGT. As DNA, the CDR3 is TGTGCCAGCAGTGTTTCTGGGACAGGGGAAAACGAGCAGTACTTC. Amino acid sequence: CASSVSGTGENEQYF.

J is TRBJ2-7 and V is TRBV6-5; either TRBD1 or TRBD2 may supply D (5 bases each). The V gene's germline CDR1 is MNHEY and CDR2 SVGAGI. CDR3 length: 16 amino acids. Trimming removed 0 bases from V and 7 bases from J, with 19 bases in between. CDR3 sequence (DNA): TGTGCCAGCAGTTACTCTGTCTTCAGGGCCGAGCGGGAGCAGTACTTC. Its protein product is CASSYSVFRAEREQYF.

The CDR3 DNA reads TGTGCCAGCAGCACTAGATGGACAGGGCGCTCCTACAATGAGCAGTTCTTC. Amino acid sequence: CASSTRWTGRSYNEQFF. The chain carries TRBV7-9 and TRBJ2-1, with 8 bases identical to TRBD1. This CDR3 has 17 amino acids. V shed 5 bases and J 0 bases; nucleotides not matched to a gene: 9. Germline V gives CDR1 SEHNR, CDR2 FQNEAQ (reference sequence).

This clone was recorded only once. The chain recombines TRBV7-8 with TRBJ2-6; D ambiguous. Trimming removed 3 bases from V and 0 bases from J, with 6 bases in between. The CDR3 consists of 15 residues. Per germline, CDR1 SGHVS and CDR2 FQNEAQ. The CDR3 DNA sequence: TGTGCCAGCAGCTTGAGGTTCTCTGGGGCCAACGTCCTGACTTTC. It is translated as CASSLRFSGANVLTF.

The chain joins TRBV6-1 to TRBJ1-6, with a weak D call TRBD1 (6 bases). Deletions cut 4 bases from V and 3 bases from J, with 10 bases between. Per the germline V gene, CDR1 is MNHNS and CDR2 is SASEGT. The CDR3 runs 15 residues. As DNA, the CDR3 is TGTGCCAGCAGTGTACAGGGTGTCTATAATTCACCCCTCCACTTT. Translated: CASSVQGVYNSPLHF.

The chain links TRBV23-1 to TRBJ1-5; 7 nucleotides agree with TRBD1. TRBV23-1 is an ORF for which the function is uncertain. The junction had 11 bases not matched to a gene; V was cut back by 2 bases and J by 1 base. This CDR3 region has 18 residues. The CDR3 coding sequence is TGCGCCAGCAGTCAACCCTATTCTAGACAGGGAAGCAATCAGCCCCAGCATTTT. Its translation: CASSQPYSRQGSNQPQHF.

The chain couples TRBV9 to TRBJ2-1; 9 nucleotides align to TRBD1. The CDR3 extends over 16 amino acids. V lost 2 bases and J lost 2; bases outside the gene matches: 5. Germline V gene data show CDR1 as SGDLS and CDR2 as YYNGEE. The CDR3 loop reads CASSVYGTGTYNEQFF. The CDR3 DNA is TGTGCCAGCAGCGTTTACGGGACAGGGACCTACAATGAGCAGTTCTTC.

The chain couples TRBV18 to TRBJ2-7; tentative D call: TRBD2 (5 bases). The CDR3 covers 17 residues. V lost 3 bases to trimming and J lost 0 bases, with 18 bases between them. CDR1 is KGHSH and CDR2 is LQKENI in the germline V gene. CDR3 in amino acids: CASSPSRGLGSSYEQYF. CDR3 sequence (DNA): TGTGCCAGCTCACCTTCTAGAGGGTTGGGGAGCTCCTACGAGCAGTACTTC.

The chain links TRBV11-2 to TRBJ1-2; D unresolved. Germline assignment: CDR1 SGHAT and CDR2 FQNNGV. The CDR3 has 14 amino acids. V gave up 1 base and J gave up 4 bases, with 10 bases separating them. As DNA, the CDR3 is TGTGCCAGCAGCTTAGGCCCGGATCTCTATGGCTACACCTTC. Its protein is CASSLGPDLYGYTF.

The CDR3 loop is CATDAILHSYEQYF. The CDR3 nucleotides are TGCGCCACTGACGCAATTCTACACTCCTACGAGCAGTACTTC. V gene TRBV10-1 combines with J gene TRBJ2-7, with D hard to call. V was shortened by 10 bases and J by 0 bases, with 16 bases between the two germline ends. The CDR3 length is 14 residues. Germline CDR1 is WNHNN and CDR2 is SYGVQD (reference sequence).

The J gene is TRBJ1-1, the V gene TRBV7-3, with D possibly being TRBD1 (5 bases). The CDR3 length is 14 residues. V was clipped by 1 base and J by 3 bases, with 9 bases between them. From germline, CDR1 is SGHTA and CDR2 FQGTGA. The CDR3 loop reads CASSLMRGDTEAFF. CDR3 coding DNA: TGTGCCAGCAGCTTAATGCGGGGGGACACTGAAGCTTTCTTT.

The chain carries TRBV7-8 and TRBJ2-7; 14 positions match TRBD2. Unmatched junction bases numbered 7, after V lost 5 bases and J lost 4 bases. CDR1 is SGHVS, CDR2 FQNEAQ, per germline. The length of the CDR3 is 16 residues. CDR3 protein: CASSLGTSGSVYEQYF. CDR3 coding DNA: TGTGCCAGCAGCCTAGGGACTAGCGGGAGTGTATACGAGCAGTACTTC.

With respect to this clone: Other DNA sequences in the sample encode the same CDR3. The chain employs TRBV7-2 and TRBJ2-1, with D unclear. The CDR3 runs to 15 residues. V shed 1 base and J shed 4 bases, with 11 bases lying between them. Germline lookup yields CDR1 SGHTA and CDR2 FQGNSA. Here the CDR3 reads CASSLEGSSYNEQFF. CDR3 coding DNA: TGTGCCAGCAGCTTAGAGGGAAGTAGTTACAATGAGCAGTTCTTC.

This sequence joins TRBV11-2 and TRBJ2-1, with D perhaps TRBD2 (6 bases). The V gene lost 0 bases and the J gene lost 13 bases, with 13 bases spanning the gap. The germline V gene has CDR1 SGHAT and CDR2 FQNNGV. This CDR3 has 13 residues. The CDR3 spells CASSLEWGDGQFF. The CDR3 nucleotides are TGTGCCAGCAGCTTAGAGTGGGGGGACGGCCAGTTCTTC.

This clone was seen just once. V usage is TRBV19 and J usage is TRBJ1-2; D uncertain. Germline V gene data show CDR1 as LNHDA and CDR2 as SQIVND (reference sequence). Trimming pared 0 bases from V and 1 base from J, leaving 6 bases between. This CDR3 contains 14 residues. The CDR3 DNA reads TGTGCCAGTAGTATAGAGCCGGATAACTATGGCTACACCTTC. Its translation is CASSIEPDNYGYTF.

CDR3 residues: CASSPRLVITGELFF. CDR3 nucleotides: TGTGCCAGTAGTCCCCGACTAGTAATCACCGGGGAGCTGTTTTTT. The rearrangement links TRBV19 to TRBJ2-2; D is perhaps TRBD2 (6 bases). This CDR3 has 15 residues. V lost 5 bases and J 4 bases, leaving 14 bases between the germline ends. CDR1 is LNHDA and CDR2 is SQIVND in the germline V gene (reference sequence).

This rearrangement joins TRBV11-2 to TRBJ2-7; TRBD1 might be the D (6 bases). The V and J ends lost 7 bases and 7 bases respectively, with 20 bases between them. The CDR3 has 14 amino acids. CDR1 SGHAT and CDR2 FQNNGV come from the germline V gene. This CDR3 reads CASTPEWGLGEQYF. The CDR3 nucleotides read TGTGCCAGCACCCCCGAGTGGGGGCTTGGTGAGCAGTACTTC. The variable domain in full, with the rest retrieved from reference TRBV11-2 and TRBJ2-7, is EAGVAQSPRYKIIEKRQSVAFWCNPISGHATLYWYQQILGQGPKLLIQFQNNGVVDDSQLPKDRFSAERLKGVDSTLKIQPAKLEDSAVYLCASTPEWGLGEQYFGPGTRLTVT.

This clone was seen once. The J gene is TRBJ2-1, the V gene TRBV14; D not certain. The germline gives CDR1 SGHDN, CDR2 FVKESK. Deletions cut 1 base from V and 4 bases from J, with 11 bases between. The CDR3 length is 15 residues. Written as DNA, the CDR3 is TGTGCCAGCAGCCAAGTGATGGTCAGGTACAATGAGCAGTTCTTC. Its protein product is CASSQVMVRYNEQFF.